This T cell receptor beta chain was observed in a study of T cells expressing NK-cell markers. Study context: It was sorted CD3+CD56+NKG2C+, CD3+CD56+NKG2C- and CD3+CD56-NKG2C+ T cells that supplied the TCR beta repertoires. Study-wide findings and caveats: Of the CD8+ T cells in about 6 donors, roughly 1.0-7.5% belonged to dominant NKG2C+ clonotypes.

In the case of this clonotype: Antigen: not known.

The CDR3 totals 17 residues. Looked up from germline, CDR1 is MNHEY and CDR2 is SVGAGI. Making the TCR beta cDNA relied on 5'RACE template switching with UMIs. TCRdb reprocessed the 5' RACE reads and reports one entry per CDR3 protein, with no DNA. This specimen shows about 260,000 distinct CDR3 sequences; the ten leading clones hold around 4.2%. The chain recombines TRBV6-5 with TRBJ1-4. The sequence came from a woman aged 18-70 years in good health. Input material: blood T cells: a sorted CD56 or NKG2C T cell subset, CD4+ or CD8+ T cells, or bulk PBMC T cells (not recorded which). Here the CDR3 reads CASSYRQESATNEKLFF.